Included here is one T cell receptor beta chain sequence, with context. Its antigen remains unknown. A constant-region primer served to make TCR beta cDNA from around 540 ng total RNA. Three nested multiplex PCR rounds of slightly modified ARM-PCR generated TCR beta libraries. Each of the first two PCR rounds ran roughly 10 cycles with TRBV1-TRBV30 forward and C-beta reverse primers. TCRdb independently ran MiXCR on the multiplex PCR reads; one entry per CDR3 protein. The data hold about 320,000 distinct CDR3 sequences, with 65% observed a single time. The data stem from a study of tumor-infiltrating lymphocytes in primary liver carcinoma. The study's findings and limits: The bulk unsorted samples meant that CD4+ and CD8+ repertoires went uncompared.

V was cut by 2 bases and J by 7 bases, with 11 bases left in between. The germline CDR1 and CDR2 sequences are MNHEY and SVGAGI. There are 13 residues in the CDR3. Germline DNA was extracted too, while blood RNA derived from unsorted whole blood. The TCR sequence derives from a man aged 40-55 years with primary liver carcinoma and hepatitis B virus infection. The sample was peripheral blood. The chain is built from TRBV6-5 and TRBJ1-1; a weak D match, TRBD1 (5 bases). The CDR3 bases are TGTGCCAGCAGTTACCAGGGCTTGGGTGAAGCTTTCTTT. It translates to CASSYQGLGEAFF.